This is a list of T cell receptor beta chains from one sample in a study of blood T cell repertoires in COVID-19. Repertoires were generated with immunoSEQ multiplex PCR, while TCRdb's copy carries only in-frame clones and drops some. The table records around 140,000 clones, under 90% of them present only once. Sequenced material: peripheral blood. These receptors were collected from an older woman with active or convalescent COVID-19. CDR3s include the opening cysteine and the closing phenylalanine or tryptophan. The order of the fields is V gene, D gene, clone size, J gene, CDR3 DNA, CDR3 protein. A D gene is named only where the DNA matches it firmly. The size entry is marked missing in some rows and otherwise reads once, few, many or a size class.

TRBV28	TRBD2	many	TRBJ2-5	TGTGCCAGCAGGACTAGCGGGGGCCAAGAGACCCAGTACTTC	CASRTSGGQETQYF
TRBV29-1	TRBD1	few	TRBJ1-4	TGCAGCGTAGCCCTCGGGACAGGGAATGAAAAACTGTTTTTT	CSVALGTGNEKLFF
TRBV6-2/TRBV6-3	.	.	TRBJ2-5	TGTGCCAGCAGTTTGTTCGGGGAGACCCAGTACTTC	CASSLFGETQYF
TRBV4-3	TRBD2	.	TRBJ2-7	TGCGCCAGCAGCCAAGACGGCGGGAGCTCCTACGAGCAGTACTTC	CASSQDGGSSYEQYF
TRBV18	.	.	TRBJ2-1	TGTGCCAGCTCACCAATGCAGGGCTCCTACAATGAGCAGTTCTTC	CASSPMQGSYNEQFF
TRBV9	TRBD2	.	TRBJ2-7	TGTGCCAGCAGCGCCAGAGCGGGATACGAGCAGTACTTC	CASSARAGYEQYF
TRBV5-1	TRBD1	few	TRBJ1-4	TGCGCCAGCAGCCCGGGACAGGGTGTAGAAAAACTGTTTTTT	CASSPGQGVEKLFF
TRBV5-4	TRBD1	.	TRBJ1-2	TGTGCCAGCAGCTCGGGACAGGGAGTACAGGGCTACACCTTC	CASSSGQGVQGYTF
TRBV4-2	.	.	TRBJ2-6	TGTGCCAGCAGCCCAGGGGAGGGGTCTGGGGCCAACGTCCTGACTTTC	CASSPGEGSGANVLTF
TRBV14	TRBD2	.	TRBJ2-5	TGTGCCAGCAGCCAACTAACGGGAGGGTCAGGGACCCAGTACTTC	CASSQLTGGSGTQYF
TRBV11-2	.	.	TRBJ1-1	TGTGCCAGCAGCTTAGAACCGCGGGGGCTTATCACTGAAGCTTTCTTT	CASSLEPRGLITEAFF
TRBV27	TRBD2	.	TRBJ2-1	TGTGCCAGCACCGTGGCTAGCGGGGGATTAGAGCAGTTCTTC	CASTVASGGLEQFF
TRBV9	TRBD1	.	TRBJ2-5	TGTGCCAGCAGCGTATCAACAGGGGGGCTCCAAGAGACCCAGTACTTC	CASSVSTGGLQETQYF
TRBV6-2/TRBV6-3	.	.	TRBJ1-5	TGTGCCAGCAGTTACTCCAGCAGGAGCAATCAGCCCCAGCATTTT	CASSYSSRSNQPQHF
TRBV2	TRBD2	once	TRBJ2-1	TGTGCCAGCAGTGATCGTAGCGGGAGGGGGTTCTTC	CASSDRSGRGFF
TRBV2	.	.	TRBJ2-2	TGTGCCAGCAGTGAAGACAGATTTGCCGGGGAGCTGTTTTTT	CASSEDRFAGELFF
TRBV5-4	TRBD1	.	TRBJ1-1	TGTGCCAGCAGCCCGGGGTGGGACAGTCCCGCTGAAGCTTTCTTT	CASSPGWDSPAEAFF
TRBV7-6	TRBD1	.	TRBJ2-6	TGTGCCAGCAGCTTAATTGACAGGGGAGGAGCTGGGGCCAACGTCCTGACTTTC	CASSLIDRGGAGANVLTF
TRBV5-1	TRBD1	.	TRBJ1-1	TGCGCCAGCAGCGTAGGGACAGGGGGTCAGAACACTGAAGCTTTCTTT	CASSVGTGGQNTEAFF
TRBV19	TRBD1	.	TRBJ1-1	TGTGCCAGTAGTATAGTTGGGACAGTCCCTTCCGCTGAAGCTTTCTTT	CASSIVGTVPSAEAFF
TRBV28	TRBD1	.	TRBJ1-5	TGTGCCAGCAGACCGACAGGGGACAATCAGCCCCAGCATTTT	CASRPTGDNQPQHF
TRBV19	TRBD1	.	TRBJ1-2	TGTGCCAGTAGTCCCGGACAGGGGGACTACTATGGCTACACCTTC	CASSPGQGDYYGYTF
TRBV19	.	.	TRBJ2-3	TGTGCCAGTAGTGAGACAGGCACAGATACGCAGTATTTT	CASSETGTDTQYF
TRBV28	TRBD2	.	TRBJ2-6	TGTGCCAGCAGTCCCCGCGGGAGGGGCGCGAGGGGGGCCAACGTCCTGACTTTC	CASSPRGRGARGANVLTF
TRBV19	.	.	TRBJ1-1	TGTGCCAGTACGGAGGTTGGAGGGTACACTGAAGCTTTCTTT	CASTEVGGYTEAFF
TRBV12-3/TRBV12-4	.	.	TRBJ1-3	TGTGCCTCCCGGGTGAACTCTGGAAACACCATATATTTT	CASRVNSGNTIYF
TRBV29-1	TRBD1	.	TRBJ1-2	TGCAGCGTGTTGACAGGGGGGTATGGCTACACCTTC	CSVLTGGYGYTF
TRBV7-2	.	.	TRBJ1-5	TGTGCCAGCAGCTTAGCAGGGGATCAGCCCCAGCATTTT	CASSLAGDQPQHF